The rows below give T cell receptor beta chains drawn from one sample of a study of shared T cell receptors in the human thymus. TCRdb keeps only in-frame clones here, not all; method: immunoSEQ multiplex PCR. The sample carries 600,000 to 900,000 clones, 70% to 90% recorded once. Another study also made use of these data, one on human thymus T cells.

Source material: thymocytes. The receptors come from a girl under three years old with a congenital heart defect. Both conserved end residues are part of each CDR3. D genes are given only for firm matches. Clone sizes are given selectively: once, few, many, or a class where the clone is expanded.

clone_size	v_call	j_call	cdr3_length	d_call	cdr3_aa	cdr3_nt
.	TRBV4-1	TRBJ1-5	14	.	CASSQETGPQPQHF	TGCGCCAGCAGCCAAGAAACAGGTCCTCAGCCCCAGCATTTT
.	TRBV7-9	TRBJ2-3	13	TRBD1	CASSERGHDTQYF	TGTGCCAGCAGCGAAAGGGGGCACGATACGCAGTATTTT
few	TRBV28	TRBJ2-1	15	TRBD2	CASSPGLADNNEQFF	TGTGCCAGCAGCCCGGGACTAGCGGACAACAATGAGCAGTTCTTC
.	TRBV30	TRBJ2-2	14	.	CAWSVGTTTGELFF	TGTGCCTGGAGTGTCGGGACAACCACCGGGGAGCTGTTTTTT
.	TRBV4-1	TRBJ2-7	15	.	CASSPGLTASYEQYF	TGCGCCAGCAGCCCAGGGTTAACAGCATCCTACGAGCAGTACTTC
.	TRBV19	TRBJ1-5	17	.	CASSKGLWRVGSLGQHF	TGTGCCAGTAGTAAGGGCCTCTGGAGGGTTGGGAGTTTAGGCCAGCATTTT
.	TRBV4-1	TRBJ1-1	13	.	CASSGTRGTEAFF	TGCGCCAGCAGCGGAACAAGGGGCACTGAAGCTTTCTTT
few	TRBV5-1	TRBJ2-5	18	TRBD1	CASSHGTGLIQFPETQYF	TGCGCCAGCAGCCATGGGACAGGCCTCATCCAATTCCCGGAGACCCAGTACTTC
once	TRBV2	TRBJ2-5	16	TRBD1	CASRTDPGQGEETQYF	TGTGCCAGCAGAACTGATCCGGGACAGGGTGAAGAGACCCAGTACTTC
.	TRBV6-5	TRBJ1-2	14	.	CASSPRTANYGYTF	TGTGCCAGCAGTCCCCGTACTGCAAACTATGGCTACACCTTC
.	TRBV28	TRBJ2-7	14	.	CASSLAGIGYEQYF	TGTGCCAGCAGTTTAGCGGGGATCGGCTACGAGCAGTACTTC
.	TRBV2	TRBJ1-2	14	.	CASSGTGIDYGYTF	TGTGCCAGCAGTGGGACGGGGATTGACTATGGCTACACCTTC
.	TRBV9	TRBJ1-1	14	TRBD1	CASSVATGSPEAFF	TGTGCCAGCAGCGTAGCGACAGGGTCCCCTGAAGCTTTCTTT
.	TRBV7-9	TRBJ2-7	18	TRBD1	CASSLDVRGTGKSDEQYF	TGTGCCAGCAGCTTAGACGTCCGCGGGACAGGGAAAAGTGACGAGCAGTACTTC
.	TRBV5-5	TRBJ1-3	13	.	CASSLVAGNTIYF	TGTGCCAGCAGCTTGGTCGCTGGAAACACCATATATTTT
few	TRBV19	TRBJ1-2	13	.	CASSPHMVYGYTF	TGTGCCAGTAGTCCACATATGGTTTACGGCTACACCTTC
.	TRBV19	TRBJ2-1	13	.	CASSISALNEQFF	TGTGCCAGTAGTATATCCGCGTTGAATGAGCAGTTCTTC
.	TRBV11-2	TRBJ1-1	14	.	CASSPRVQGTEAFF	TGTGCCAGCAGCCCCCGAGTACAGGGAACTGAAGCTTTCTTT
.	TRBV5-4	TRBJ1-2	15	TRBD1	CASSDEGDRDYGYTF	TGTGCCAGCAGCGATGAAGGGGACAGGGACTATGGCTACACCTTC
.	TRBV11-2	TRBJ1-4	14	.	CASSLRAGNEKLFF	TGTGCCAGCAGCTTAAGGGCAGGGAATGAAAAACTGTTTTTT
once	TRBV10-3	TRBJ1-2	15	TRBD1	CAGRGQGTVYGGYTF	TGTGCCGGACGGGGACAGGGAACGGTGTATGGAGGCTACACCTTC
.	TRBV7-8	TRBJ1-1	14	.	CASSLKRPGGEAFF	TGTGCCAGCAGCTTAAAGAGGCCGGGGGGTGAAGCTTTCTTT
.	TRBV6-1	TRBJ1-2	14	.	CASTVRSGNYGYTF	TGTGCCAGCACCGTAAGGTCGGGAAACTATGGCTACACCTTC
.	TRBV27	TRBJ2-3	16	TRBD2	CASTFSGGPGVDTQYF	TGTGCCAGCACCTTTAGCGGGGGGCCTGGGGTTGATACGCAGTATTTT
.	TRBV10-2	TRBJ1-2	17	.	CASAERLDRPIGYGYTF	TGCGCCAGCGCGGAGCGACTTGACAGGCCGATTGGCTATGGCTACACCTTC
.	TRBV6-1	TRBJ1-2	13	.	CASSTQGQNGYTF	TGTGCCAGCAGTACCCAGGGGCAGAATGGCTACACCTTC
.	TRBV18	TRBJ1-2	13	TRBD1	CASSPEQGLGYTF	TGTGCCAGCTCACCAGAACAGGGGCTTGGCTACACCTTC
.	TRBV5-1	TRBJ2-5	12	.	CASSFPGETQYF	TGCGCCAGCAGCTTCCCGGGAGAGACCCAGTACTTC
.	TRBV4-1	TRBJ2-1	17	TRBD2	CASSQGSAGGVYNEQFF	TGCGCCAGCAGCCAAGGTTCGGCGGGGGGGGTCTACAATGAGCAGTTCTTC
.	TRBV5-4	TRBJ1-1	15	.	CASSLDHREGTEAFF	TGTGCCAGCAGCTTGGATCACAGAGAAGGCACTGAAGCTTTCTTT
.	TRBV29-1	TRBJ1-2	10	.	CSDTGYGYTF	TGCAGCGATACAGGGTATGGCTACACCTTC
.	TRBV7-2	TRBJ2-1	16	.	CASSLVYGFEFNEQFF	TGTGCCAGCAGCTTAGTCTACGGTTTTGAATTTAATGAGCAGTTCTTC
.	TRBV6-5	TRBJ1-1	15	.	CASSYVGESYPEAFF	TGTGCCAGCAGTTACGTCGGGGAGTCTTATCCTGAAGCTTTCTTT
few	TRBV4-2	TRBJ2-1	21	TRBD2	CASSQDPPSGGLSQSYNEQFF	TGTGCCAGCAGCCAAGATCCCCCTAGCGGGGGGCTATCCCAATCCTACAATGAGCAGTTCTTC
.	TRBV6-5	TRBJ2-7	13	TRBD1	CASSWDRGYEQYF	TGTGCCAGCAGTTGGGACAGGGGTTACGAGCAGTACTTC
.	TRBV19	TRBJ1-1	14	TRBD1	CASGGDRGNTEAFF	TGTGCCAGTGGGGGGGACAGGGGCAACACTGAAGCTTTCTTT
.	TRBV4-3	TRBJ1-1	14	TRBD1	CASSLRQGGTEAFF	TGCGCCAGCAGCCTCCGACAGGGGGGTACTGAAGCTTTCTTT
once	TRBV5-6	TRBJ1-5	15	.	CASSLTGQPNQPQHF	TGTGCCAGCAGCTTGACAGGGCAACCAAATCAGCCCCAGCATTTT
.	TRBV5-6	TRBJ1-2	14	TRBD1	CASSRSGQVGGYTF	TGTGCCAGCAGCCGGTCGGGACAGGTTGGTGGCTACACCTTC
.	TRBV6-5	TRBJ1-5	14	.	CASKLRGGNQPQHF	TGTGCCAGCAAACTTAGGGGTGGCAATCAGCCCCAGCATTTT
.	TRBV28	TRBJ1-1	14	.	CASSLGGGGTEAFF	TGTGCCAGCTCCCTCGGGGGGGGCGGAACTGAAGCTTTCTTT
once	TRBV7-8	TRBJ1-6	19	.	CASSLEGRGAVLDNSPLHF	TGTGCCAGCAGCTTAGAAGGCAGGGGAGCGGTTTTGGATAATTCACCCCTCCACTTT
once	TRBV25-1	TRBJ1-1	17	TRBD1	CASSEFWPQGMNTEAFF	TGTGCCAGCAGTGAATTCTGGCCACAGGGGATGAACACTGAAGCTTTCTTT
.	TRBV4-3	TRBJ1-2	18	TRBD1	CASSQDTQTGGERGGYTF	TGCGCCAGCAGCCAAGATACCCAGACAGGGGGGGAGAGGGGTGGCTACACCTTC
.	TRBV4-2	TRBJ1-2	17	TRBD1	CASSQDGAGGVNYGYTF	TGTGCCAGCAGCCAAGATGGGGCAGGGGGCGTTAACTATGGCTACACCTTC
.	TRBV4-1	TRBJ1-5	20	.	CASSQMGGGEQARRHQPQHF	TGCGCCAGCAGCCAAATGGGGGGAGGGGAACAGGCTAGGCGGCATCAGCCCCAGCATTTT
few	TRBV7-4	TRBJ1-2	14	.	CASSLTGSWDGYTF	TGTGCCAGCAGTCTAACAGGGTCTTGGGATGGCTACACCTTC
once	TRBV19	TRBJ2-7	17	TRBD2	CASSIAGSGGPSYEQYF	TGTGCCAGTAGTATAGCGGGTAGCGGGGGCCCGTCGTACGAGCAGTACTTC
.	TRBV20-1	TRBJ2-4	11	.	CSARPGGIQYF	TGCAGTGCTAGACCTGGAGGCATTCAGTACTTC
.	TRBV25-1	TRBJ2-5	16	TRBD2	CASSGDSGGAEETQYF	TGTGCCAGCAGTGGGGATAGCGGGGGGGCAGAGGAGACCCAGTACTTC
.	TRBV10-3	TRBJ2-5	15	.	CAISGDRKSQETQYF	TGTGCCATCAGTGGTGACAGGAAATCACAAGAGACCCAGTACTTC
.	TRBV18	TRBJ1-5	15	TRBD1	CASSPGQGNNQPQHF	TGTGCCAGCTCACCGGGACAGGGGAACAATCAGCCCCAGCATTTT
.	TRBV2	TRBJ1-1	13	.	CASLDSGGAEAFF	TGTGCCAGCCTGGATTCAGGTGGGGCCGAAGCTTTCTTT
.	TRBV6-1	TRBJ1-6	15	.	CASSEDEVADSPLHF	TGTGCCAGCAGTGAAGACGAGGTCGCCGATTCACCCCTCCACTTT
.	TRBV18	TRBJ1-2	15	.	CASSPPAGPLYGYTF	TGTGCCAGCTCACCACCGGCAGGGCCCCTTTATGGCTACACCTTC